This paragraph reports one T cell receptor beta chain. Its antigen is not identified. This sample is drawn from a study of T-cell memory formation after mild COVID-19. Findings of the study overall: Clones contracting day 15 to 85 were balanced CD4/CD8; later expanders leaned CD4+.

TCRdb passed the 5' RACE reads through MiXCR, listing each CDR3 protein once. The data contain some 340,000 distinct CDR3 sequences, approximately 13% of them singletons. This CDR3 region has 16 residues. The trim removed 4 bases at V and 4 bases at J, leaving 4 bases unmatched. Germline assignment: CDR1 SGHTA and CDR2 FQGNSA. The source is a man between 18 and 29 years old who had mild COVID-19 (a few samples of this study predate the infection). Cell type and time point are not known. The sample taken for sequencing was PBMCs or a T cell subset sorted from them (not recorded which). This chain links TRBV7-2 with TRBJ2-5; TRBD2 aligns across 15 bases. CDR3 DNA: TGTGCCAGCAGCTCCGGACTAGCGGGGGGGTCAGAGACCCAGTACTTC. Its translation: CASSSGLAGGSETQYF.